The 17 T cell receptor beta chains listed next were all sequenced from one sample in a study of control samples from healthy donors and cancer patients. Clones were sequenced by immunoSEQ multiplex PCR, and TCRdb holds only the in-frame ones, with some missing. The table includes over 75,000 clones, almost 85% detected once. What was sequenced was blood. These receptors were taken from a man aged 55 to 70 in good health.

V is TRBV28 and J is TRBJ1-2; possibly TRBD1 for D (5 bases). The CDR3 is 16 residues long. V was cut by 6 bases and J by 2 bases, with 19 bases left in between. CDR1 and CDR2 from the germline V gene are MDHEN and SYDVKM. CDR3 nucleotide sequence: TGTGCCAGCAGCGCTCCCCCAGGGAGGGCAAACTATGGCTACACCTTC. As protein: CASSAPPGRANYGYTF.

Note on this clone: Germline and junction disagree at one end, which may indicate a read error. The chain carries TRBV7-7 and TRBJ2-3; D not certain. The germline gives CDR1 SSHAT, CDR2 FNYEAQ (reference sequence). The CDR3 spans 13 residues. The CDR3 loop reads CASSLYSTDTQYF. The CDR3 DNA sequence: TGTGCTAGCAGCTTATACAGCACAGATACGCAGTATTTT.

The chain couples TRBV18 to TRBJ1-2; D gene unclear. The V gene's germline CDR1 is KGHSH and CDR2 LQKENI. With 0 bases removed from V and 7 bases from J, the gap between germline ends came to 9 bases. The CDR3 consists of 13 residues. The CDR3 nucleotides read TGTGCCAGCTCACCACCTTGGAGCAGTGGCTACACCTTC. This encodes CASSPPWSSGYTF.

This clone was detected once. The rearrangement links TRBV27 to TRBJ2-1; D unclear. Trimming left V 5 bases short and J 7 bases short, with 18 bases between. CDR3 length: 15 residues. Germline loops: CDR1 MNHEY, CDR2 SMNVEV (reference sequence). CDR3 bases: TGTGCCAGCAGTGTACGGCCCCGACTTCAAAATGAGCAGTTCTTC. Translated: CASSVRPRLQNEQFF.

The rearrangement joins TRBV7-9 to TRBJ2-5; D is undetermined. Germline CDR1 SEHNR, CDR2 FQNEAQ (reference sequence). Trimming removed 1 base at V and 7 bases at J, with 10 bases between. The CDR3 is made up of 13 amino acids. The CDR3 nucleotides read TGTGCCAGCAGCTTAGTCCTCGGCGGGACCCAGTACTTC. It yields the protein CASSLVLGGTQYF.

The V and J genes are TRBV2 and TRBJ2-7; no definite D call. The germline V and J ends were trimmed by 1 base and 3 bases, with 7 bases remaining between them. CDR3 length equals 13 residues. Germline-derived CDR1 and CDR2 are SNHLY and FYNNEI. The CDR3 protein is CASSEGPIYEQYF. Here the CDR3 DNA reads TGTGCCAGCAGTGAAGGGCCAATCTACGAGCAGTACTTC.

The chain combines TRBV9 with TRBJ2-7, with TRBD2 matching 8 bases. Germline CDR1 SGDLS, CDR2 YYNGEE. The junction had 8 bases not matched to a gene; V was cut back by 3 bases and J by 6 bases. The CDR3 spans 14 residues. In nucleotides, the CDR3 is TGTGCCAGCAGCGCCGGGACTAGTCCCTCCGAGCAGTACTTC. This codes for CASSAGTSPSEQYF.

This clone was observed a handful of times. The chain combines TRBV9 with TRBJ1-3; 7 bases map to TRBD1. CDR1 and CDR2 (germline): SGDLS, YYNGEE. The V gene end was trimmed by 3 bases and the J gene end by 4 bases; junction bases not matched to a gene: 4. The CDR3 has 14 residues. The CDR3 DNA sequence: TGTGCCAGCAGCGCGACAGGGTTGGGAAACACCATATATTTT. Residues: CASSATGLGNTIYF.

This clone has just a few counts. The rearrangement links TRBV27 to TRBJ2-7, with D tentatively TRBD1 (7 bases). There are 15 residues in the CDR3. Germline V gives CDR1 MNHEY, CDR2 SMNVEV (reference sequence). The germline V and J ends were trimmed by 6 bases and 5 bases, with 20 bases remaining between them. The CDR3: CASSLAGQIVNEQYF. The CDR3 DNA reads TGTGCCAGCAGCCTCGCGGGACAGATAGTCAACGAGCAGTACTTC.

The V gene is TRBV20-1, the J gene TRBJ1-5, with D possibly matching TRBD1 (6 bases). Germline lookup yields CDR1 DFQATT and CDR2 SNEGSKA (reference sequence). With 3 bases removed from V and 0 bases from J, the gap between germline ends came to 12 bases. This CDR3 spans 15 amino acids. The CDR3 region has the DNA TGCAGTGCTAGTGGTCTGGACAGTAGCAATCAGCCCCAGCATTTT. Translating gives CSASGLDSSNQPQHF.

This rearrangement joins TRBV2 to TRBJ1-1; no firm D call. Germline V lookup: CDR1 SNHLY, CDR2 FYNNEI. The germline V and J ends were trimmed by 4 bases and 10 bases, with 16 bases remaining between them. The CDR3 has 13 residues. DNA of the CDR3: TGTGCCAGCAGTGGGAGTGGTACGCGTGGAGCTTTCTTT. Amino acids: CASSGSGTRGAFF.

This CDR3 is CASRRDPNNHYNEKLFF. The CDR3 nucleotides read TGTGCCAGTAGGCGGGACCCAAATAATCACTATAATGAAAAACTGTTTTTT. V gene TRBV19 combines with J gene TRBJ1-4; the D gene is possibly TRBD1 (5 bases). This CDR3 region has 17 residues. Trimming removed 6 bases from V and 4 bases from J, with 21 bases in between. Germline loops: CDR1 LNHDA, CDR2 SQIVND (reference sequence).

The chain is built from TRBV27 and TRBJ2-6; D not resolved. Trimming shortened V by 7 bases and J by 0 bases, and 10 bases separated the two germline ends. CDR1 and CDR2 (germline): MNHEY, SMNVEV (reference sequence). The CDR3 runs 15 residues. DNA for the CDR3: TGTGCCAGCACCAATTTGGGCTCTGGGGCCAACGTCCTGACTTTC. Translating gives CASTNLGSGANVLTF.

This rearrangement joins TRBV27 to TRBJ1-2, with D uncertain. Per germline, CDR1 MNHEY and CDR2 SMNVEV (reference sequence). CDR3 size: 14 residues. V was trimmed by 2 bases and J by 6 bases, leaving 13 bases between them. This chain's CDR3 is CASSLDSGMNGYTF. The CDR3 nucleotides are TGTGCCAGCAGTTTAGATTCGGGGATGAATGGCTACACCTTC.

The J gene is TRBJ2-7, the V gene TRBV5-4; possibly TRBD2 for D (5 bases). The V and J ends lost 3 bases and 2 bases respectively, with 9 bases between them. This CDR3 has 13 amino acids. Germline V CDR1 and CDR2: SGHNT, YYREEE (reference sequence). CDR3 in DNA: TGTGCCAGCAGCTCCGGGGTTACCTACGAGCAGTACTTC. This encodes CASSSGVTYEQYF.

The chain couples TRBV7-9 to TRBJ2-5; D is uncertain. Germline V CDR1 and CDR2: SEHNR, FQNEAQ (reference sequence). This CDR3 has 17 residues. V was shortened by 1 base and J by 4 bases, with 19 bases between the two germline ends. The chain's CDR3 is CASSLDTLRPARETQYF. As DNA, the CDR3 is TGTGCCAGCAGCTTAGATACCCTGCGACCCGCCCGAGAGACCCAGTACTTC.

V and J are TRBV19 and TRBJ1-4; D remains ambiguous. Trimming removed 6 bases from V and 8 bases from J, with 22 bases in between. The V gene's germline CDR1 is LNHDA and CDR2 SQIVND (reference sequence). The CDR3 covers 16 residues. The CDR3 sequence: CASSPFSPRGNEKLFF. CDR3 nucleotide sequence: TGTGCCAGTAGCCCATTCTCGCCGCGAGGAAACGAAAAACTGTTTTTT. Full variable domain (missing parts from reference TRBV19 and TRBJ1-4): DGGITQSPKYLFRKEGQNVTLSCEQNLNHDAMYWYRQDPGQGLRLIYYSQIVNDFQKGDIAEGYSVSREKKESFPLTVTSAQKNPTAFYLCASSPFSPRGNEKLFFGSGTQLSVL.